A selection of T cell receptor beta chains follows, all from one sample in a study of shared clonotypes between healthy human individuals. The table came from immunoSEQ multiplex PCR; TCRdb's copy has only in-frame clones and leaves some out. The sample consists of roughly 1,000,000 clones, about four fifths of them appearing once. The sequencing input was memory CD4+ T cells from PBMCs. The receptors here all came from a man aged 18 to 30 in good health. Some clones in this sample may be carry-over from other donors' samples. Each CDR3 is given with its conserved first and last residue. The order of the fields is D gene, J gene, V gene, clone size, CDR3 protein, CDR3 DNA. The D gene is left open where the match is weak. Some rows mark clone size as missing; the rest say once, few, many or name a class of expanded clone.

d_gene: TRBD1
j_gene: TRBJ2-7
v_gene: TRBV5-4
abundance: .
CDR3aa: CASSLPGTGLYEQYF
CDR3nt: TGTGCCAGCAGCCTACCGGGGACAGGGCTCTACGAGCAGTACTTC

d_gene: .
j_gene: TRBJ2-2
v_gene: TRBV19
abundance: .
CDR3aa: CASSIGLMNTGELFF
CDR3nt: TGTGCCAGTAGTATAGGACTAATGAACACCGGGGAGCTGTTTTTT

d_gene: .
j_gene: TRBJ1-1
v_gene: TRBV2
abundance: .
CDR3aa: CASGRGTEAFF
CDR3nt: TGTGCCAGCGGGAGGGGAACTGAAGCTTTCTTT

d_gene: .
j_gene: TRBJ1-5
v_gene: TRBV28
abundance: .
CDR3aa: CASSFGGFLSSQPQHF
CDR3nt: TGTGCCAGCAGTTTTGGGGGGTTCCTTTCAAGTCAGCCCCAGCATTTT

d_gene: TRBD1
j_gene: TRBJ2-7
v_gene: TRBV4-1
abundance: many
CDR3aa: CASSQSRLRDRDEQYF
CDR3nt: TGCGCCAGCAGCCAATCACGCCTTAGGGACAGGGACGAGCAGTACTTC

d_gene: TRBD1
j_gene: TRBJ1-2
v_gene: TRBV5-1
abundance: .
CDR3aa: CASSSQDREGYTF
CDR3nt: TGCGCCAGCAGTTCTCAGGACAGGGAGGGCTACACCTTC

d_gene: TRBD1
j_gene: TRBJ2-3
v_gene: TRBV4-3
abundance: .
CDR3aa: CASSQNPPTGDNTDTQYF
CDR3nt: TGCGCCAGCAGCCAAAACCCACCAACAGGGGACAACACAGATACGCAGTATTTT

d_gene: TRBD2
j_gene: TRBJ2-7
v_gene: TRBV7-9
abundance: few
CDR3aa: CASRLAGVGEQYF
CDR3nt: TGTGCCAGCCGACTAGCGGGAGTCGGGGAGCAGTACTTC

d_gene: TRBD2
j_gene: TRBJ2-3
v_gene: TRBV9
abundance: .
CDR3aa: CASSAYSGSGSTDTQYF
CDR3nt: TGTGCCAGCAGCGCCTATAGCGGGAGCGGGAGCACAGATACGCAGTATTTT

d_gene: .
j_gene: TRBJ2-3
v_gene: TRBV27
abundance: .
CDR3aa: CASSLWGSSSPSTDTQYF
CDR3nt: TGTGCCAGCAGTTTATGGGGCTCTAGCTCCCCTAGCACAGATACGCAGTATTTT

d_gene: .
j_gene: TRBJ1-1
v_gene: TRBV21-1
abundance: .
CDR3aa: CASSRVTEAFF
CDR3nt: TGTGCCAGCAGCAGGGTTACTGAAGCTTTCTTT

d_gene: TRBD2
j_gene: TRBJ2-7
v_gene: TRBV29-1
abundance: few
CDR3aa: CSVESRLADAYEQYF
CDR3nt: TGCAGCGTTGAATCCCGACTAGCGGATGCCTACGAGCAGTACTTC